This T cell receptor (beta chain) comes out of a study of cytomegalovirus exposure and HLA in healthy donors. 13 Jbeta primers and 60 Vbeta primers were used for the PCR. Profiling relied on immunoSEQ multiplex PCR, and the TCRdb table lists in-frame clones only, not all of them. The sample has approximately 37,000 clones, around 74% seen once. This clone was seen only once. Its target is not known. General study points: The dataset shows that most TCR sequences were rare, while some public TCRs occurred in many donors. A list of about 160 TCR beta chains associated with cytomegalovirus was given. On later analysis, the bulk of CMV-associated TCR beta chains appeared to be HLA-restricted.

The CDR3 loop spans 13 amino acids. CDR1 is MNHEY, CDR2 SVGAGI, per germline. Trimming cost V 2 bases and J 10 bases, with 12 bases left between them. Healthy donors of bone marrow made up the group. V usage is TRBV6-5 and J usage is TRBJ2-1, with TRBD2 as a possible D gene (6 bases). The receptor's source is a young man in good health and CMV-seronegative. Source material: PBMCs. The CDR3 region has the DNA TGTGCCAGCAGTTACCTTCGGGGGTACGAGCAGTTCTTC. Its protein product is CASSYLRGYEQFF.